This entry features one T cell receptor beta chain sequence. The sample comes from a study of blood T cell repertoires in COVID-19. On the study more broadly: Donors in the United States, Italy and Spain gave samples during acute or convalescent COVID-19.

In the original processing: Nucleated cell number was recorded as an estimate derived from reference gene primer amplification. The data were produced by immunoSEQ multiplex PCR, yet TCRdb's version contains in-frame clones alone and is incomplete. The DNA was the basis for D and trimming; V, J and clone size are from that table. The data contain under 200,000 clones, roughly 86% of them singletons. The length of the CDR3 is 14 residues. V lost 0 bases and J lost 5, with 10 bases in between. Per germline, CDR1 SEHNR and CDR2 FQNEAQ (reference sequence). J is TRBJ1-1 and V is TRBV7-9, with D possibly matching TRBD1 (5 bases). The TCR sequence derives from a man in his 70s with acute or convalescent COVID-19. The material sequenced was peripheral blood. The chain's CDR3 is CASSLASGATEAFF. CDR3 nucleotide sequence: TGTGCCAGCAGCTTAGCCTCTGGGGCGACTGAAGCTTTCTTT.